What follows is one T cell receptor (beta chain) and its context. Source study methods: Nucleated cell counts were estimated from reference gene primer amplification. Clones were sequenced by immunoSEQ multiplex PCR, and TCRdb holds only the in-frame ones, with some missing. D and trimming were read from the DNA, whereas the V and J calls and clone size are those reported in that table. The data show a few hundred thousand clones, about 80% seen once. This sample was taken from a study of blood T cell repertoires in COVID-19. Looking at the study overall: Samples taken during acute and convalescent COVID-19 were collected in the United States, Italy and Spain.

Germline CDR1 is KGHSY and CDR2 is FQNENV. The CDR3 length is 17 residues. V shed 3 bases and J shed 0 bases, with 16 bases lying between them. The receptor's source is a woman aged 40-49 years with acute COVID-19. Material: PBMCs or T cells enriched from blood (not recorded which). The rearrangement uses TRBV16 and TRBJ2-3; D call uncertain. CDR3 sequence (DNA): TGTGCCAGCAGCCAGGAAGCAGGATACTCTAGCACAGATACGCAGTATTTT. Protein sequence: CASSQEAGYSSTDTQYF.